The source of this T cell receptor beta chain is a study of T cell responses to AZD1222 COVID-19 vaccine. Trimming pared 0 bases from V and 5 bases from J, leaving 16 bases between. Germline V CDR1 and CDR2: LGHNA, YSLEER. This CDR3 is 16 amino acids long. Regarding this clone: Its antigen is unknown.

Study-level findings and limits: At 160-218 and 743-854, vaccine-associated CD4 TCRs were dominant, and they spanned spike. A rise in Spike-specific TCR breadth and depth followed two AZD1222 doses. Donors, mostly white British, included more females; clonal diversity was possibly underestimated. Only 5 or 6 people who got AZD1222 tested seropositive at baseline.

Using immunoSEQ multiplex PCR, the repertoire was profiled, and TCRdb retains in-frame clones only, with some absent. The sample has about 160,000 clones; around 91% are singletons. This clonotype originated in an adult in good health. This sequence joins TRBV4-3 and TRBJ1-1; maybe TRBD1 (5 bases). The material was peripheral blood, obtained on day 0 of AZD1222 vaccination. CDR3 region: CASSQEDRSGRTEAFF. CDR3 coding DNA: TGCGCCAGCAGCCAAGAGGATAGGTCAGGGAGGACTGAAGCTTTCTTT.